Detailed here is one T cell receptor beta chain. Its antigen is still unknown. The germline V gene has CDR1 SGHKS and CDR2 YYEKEE (reference sequence). Trimming pared 4 bases from V and 1 base from J, leaving 11 bases between. The CDR3 is 14 amino acids. The sample comes from a study of response to subunit inactivated influenza vaccine. TCRdb passed the RT-PCR reads through MiXCR, listing each CDR3 protein once. The sample holds roughly 780,000 distinct CDR3 sequences, under 20% seen once. Broader study findings: T cells newly recruited by each seasonal influenza vaccination are few, the authors suggested.

The chain recombines TRBV5-5 with TRBJ2-5; D gene ambiguous. This material consisted of PBMCs from blood, taken about 5 days after vaccination. This TCR came from a man between 50 and 59 years old who received an inactivated influenza vaccine. In DNA, the CDR3 is TGTGCCAGCAGCCGTCAGGACGGCCAAGAGACCCAGTACTTC. This translates into CASSRQDGQETQYF.